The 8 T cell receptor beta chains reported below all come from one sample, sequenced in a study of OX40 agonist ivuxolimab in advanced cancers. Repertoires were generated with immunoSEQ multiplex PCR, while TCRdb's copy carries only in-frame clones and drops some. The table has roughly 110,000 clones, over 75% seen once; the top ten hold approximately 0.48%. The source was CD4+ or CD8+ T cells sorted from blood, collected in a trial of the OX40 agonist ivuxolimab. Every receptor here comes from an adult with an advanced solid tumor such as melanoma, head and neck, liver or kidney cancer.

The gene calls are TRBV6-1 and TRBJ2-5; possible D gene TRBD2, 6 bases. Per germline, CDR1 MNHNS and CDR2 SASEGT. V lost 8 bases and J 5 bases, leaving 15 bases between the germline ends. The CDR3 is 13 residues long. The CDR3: CASGSWGRETQYF. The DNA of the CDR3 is TGTGCCAGCGGGTCCTGGGGGAGGGAGACCCAGTACTTC.

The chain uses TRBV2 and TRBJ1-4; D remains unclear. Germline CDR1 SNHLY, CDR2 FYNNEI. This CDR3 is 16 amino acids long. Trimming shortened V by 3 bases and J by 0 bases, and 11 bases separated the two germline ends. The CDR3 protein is CASSERQPATNEKLFF. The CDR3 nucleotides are TGTGCCAGCAGTGAGCGTCAACCCGCAACTAATGAAAAACTGTTTTTT.

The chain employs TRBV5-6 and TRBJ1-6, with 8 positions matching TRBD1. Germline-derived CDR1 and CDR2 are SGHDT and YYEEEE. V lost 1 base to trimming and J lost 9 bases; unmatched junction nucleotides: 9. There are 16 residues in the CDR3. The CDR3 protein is CASSLSGQGVVSPLHF. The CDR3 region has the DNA TGTGCCAGCAGCTTGAGTGGACAGGGAGTTGTTTCACCCCTCCACTTT.

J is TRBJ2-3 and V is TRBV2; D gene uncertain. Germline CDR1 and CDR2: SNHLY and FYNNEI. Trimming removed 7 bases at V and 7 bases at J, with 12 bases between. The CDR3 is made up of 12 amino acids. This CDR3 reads CASKGLDHTQYF. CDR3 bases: TGTGCCAGCAAAGGGCTAGATCATACGCAGTATTTT.

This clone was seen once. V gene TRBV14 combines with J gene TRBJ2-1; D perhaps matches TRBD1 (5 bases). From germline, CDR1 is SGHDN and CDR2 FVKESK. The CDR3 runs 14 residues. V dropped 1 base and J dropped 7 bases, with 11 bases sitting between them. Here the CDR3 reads CASSQVRTRNEQFF. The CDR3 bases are TGTGCCAGCAGCCAAGTTAGGACAAGAAATGAGCAGTTCTTC. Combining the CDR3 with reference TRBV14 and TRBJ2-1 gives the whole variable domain EAGVTQFPSHSVIEKGQTVTLRCDPISGHDNLYWYRRVMGKEIKFLLHFVKESKQDESGMPNNRFLAERTGGTYSTLKVQPAELEDSGVYFCASSQVRTRNEQFFGPGTRLTVL.

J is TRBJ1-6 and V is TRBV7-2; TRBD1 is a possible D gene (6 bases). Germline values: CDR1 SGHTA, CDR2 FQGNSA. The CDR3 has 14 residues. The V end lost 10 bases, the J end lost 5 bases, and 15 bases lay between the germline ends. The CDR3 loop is CAKRLQGNNSPLHF. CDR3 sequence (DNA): TGTGCCAAGCGACTACAGGGAAATAATTCACCCCTCCACTTT.

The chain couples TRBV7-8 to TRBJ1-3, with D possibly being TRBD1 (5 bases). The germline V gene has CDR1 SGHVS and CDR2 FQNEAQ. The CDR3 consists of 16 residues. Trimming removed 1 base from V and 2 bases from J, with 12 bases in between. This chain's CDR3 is CASSLGSGGAGNTIYF. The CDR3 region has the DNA TGTGCCAGCAGCTTAGGGTCGGGGGGTGCTGGAAACACCATATATTTT.

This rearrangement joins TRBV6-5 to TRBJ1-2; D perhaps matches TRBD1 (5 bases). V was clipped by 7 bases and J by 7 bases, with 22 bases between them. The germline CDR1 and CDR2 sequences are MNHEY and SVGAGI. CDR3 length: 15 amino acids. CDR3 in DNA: TGTGCCAGCACCTGGTCCGGGCGGGGCGGCAGTGGCTACACCTTC. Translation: CASTWSGRGGSGYTF.